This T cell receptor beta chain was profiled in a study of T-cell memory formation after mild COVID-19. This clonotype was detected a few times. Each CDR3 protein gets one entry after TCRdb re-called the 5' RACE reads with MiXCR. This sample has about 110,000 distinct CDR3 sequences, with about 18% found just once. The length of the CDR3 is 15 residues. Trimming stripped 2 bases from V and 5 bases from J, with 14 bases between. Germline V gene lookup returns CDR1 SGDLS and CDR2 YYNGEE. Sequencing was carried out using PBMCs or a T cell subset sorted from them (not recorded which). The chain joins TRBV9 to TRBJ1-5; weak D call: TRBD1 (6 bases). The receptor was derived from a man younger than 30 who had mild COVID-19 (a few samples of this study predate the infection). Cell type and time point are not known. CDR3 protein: CASSVAGGLDQPQHF. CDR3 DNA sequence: TGTGCCAGCAGCGTTGCCGGGGGGCTCGATCAGCCCCAGCATTTT.